Given below is one TCR beta chain in context. The Seattle patients joined while their infection was active and were tracked longitudinally afterward. This sample stems from a study of blood T cell repertoires in COVID-19. Study overall: Italy, Spain and the United States were the sources of the convalescent and acute COVID-19 samples.

Authors' methods: Amplification from reference gene primers served as the basis for estimated nucleated cell counts. Data came from immunoSEQ multiplex PCR; TCRdb stores just in-frame clones and leaves some out. V, J and clone size derive from that table, while D and trimming were established from the DNA sequence. The sample records 300,000 to 350,000 clones, roughly 90% being singletons. There are 14 residues in the CDR3. V was shortened by 3 bases and J by 5 bases, with 13 bases between the two germline ends. Germline CDR1 is MDHEN and CDR2 is SYDVKM. This TCR was sampled from a woman between 40 and 50 years old with COVID-19, enrolled during active disease. Sequenced input: peripheral blood. The chain carries TRBV28 and TRBJ1-2; D perhaps matches TRBD1 (5 bases). CDR3 nucleotide sequence: TGTGCCAGCAGTTTGCAGGGCCGAACTTATGGCTACACCTTC. Its translation is CASSLQGRTYGYTF.